The sequence of this TCR beta chain was determined in a study of blood T cell repertoires in COVID-19. The overall study: Donors in the United States, Italy and Spain gave samples during acute or convalescent COVID-19. PBMCs, B-cell-depleted T cells, or T cells were the source of the cDNA or gDNA that made up the material.

How the authors handled the data: Using reference gene primer amplification, nucleated cell counts were estimated. Sequencing used immunoSEQ multiplex PCR; TCRdb keeps in-frame clones, though not all of them. The V and J calls and clone size were taken over from that table, and D and trimming were inferred from the DNA. The sample records 55,000 to 80,000 clones, about four fifths being singletons. Per germline, CDR1 SQVTM and CDR2 ANQGSEA. This CDR3 comprises 13 residues. This sequence was found in a woman in her seventies with acute or convalescent COVID-19. This chain connects TRBV29-1 to TRBJ2-3; D is uncertain. The material sequenced was peripheral blood. CDR3 sequence (DNA): TGCATAGTTAGGCCGAGGTCCACAGATACGCAGTATTTT. Translated: CIVRPRSTDTQYF.